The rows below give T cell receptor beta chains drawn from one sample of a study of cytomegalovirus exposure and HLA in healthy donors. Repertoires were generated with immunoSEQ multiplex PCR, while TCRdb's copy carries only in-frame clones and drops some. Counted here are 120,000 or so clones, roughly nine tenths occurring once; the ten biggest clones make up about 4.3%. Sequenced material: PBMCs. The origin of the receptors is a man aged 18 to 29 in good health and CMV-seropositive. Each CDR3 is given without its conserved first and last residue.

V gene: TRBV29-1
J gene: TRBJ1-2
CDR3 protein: SVGDRRGYT

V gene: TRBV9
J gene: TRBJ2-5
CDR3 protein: ASSGNRGSQETQY

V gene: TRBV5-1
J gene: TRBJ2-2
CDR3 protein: ASSLSGTGTGELF

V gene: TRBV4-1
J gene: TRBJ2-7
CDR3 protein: ASSPDRFSYEQY

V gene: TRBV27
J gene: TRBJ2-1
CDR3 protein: ASSPFAGGASYNEQF

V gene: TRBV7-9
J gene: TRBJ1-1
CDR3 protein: ASSLARGSSGTEAF

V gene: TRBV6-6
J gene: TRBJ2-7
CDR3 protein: ASSFSSGGAGEQY

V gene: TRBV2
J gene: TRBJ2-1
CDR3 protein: ASPKGESSYNEQF

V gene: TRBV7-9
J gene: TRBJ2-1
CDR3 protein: ASSSGTGLVNEQF

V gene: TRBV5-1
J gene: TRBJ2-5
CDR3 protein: ASSLRRGSETQY

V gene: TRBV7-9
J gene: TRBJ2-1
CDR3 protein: ASSLRGSNEQF

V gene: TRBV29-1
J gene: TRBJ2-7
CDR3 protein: SVGGTGGSYEQY

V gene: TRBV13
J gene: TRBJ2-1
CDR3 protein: ASSTAGGPLYNEQF

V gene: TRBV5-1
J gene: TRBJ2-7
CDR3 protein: ASSSTGDYYEQY

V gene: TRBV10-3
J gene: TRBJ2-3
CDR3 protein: AISESELAGTDTQY

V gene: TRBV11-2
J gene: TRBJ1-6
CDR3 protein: ASSSLGQNSPLH

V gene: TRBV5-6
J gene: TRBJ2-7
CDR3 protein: ASSLDRGREQY

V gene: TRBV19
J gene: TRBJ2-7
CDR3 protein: ASSHGTGRSYEQY

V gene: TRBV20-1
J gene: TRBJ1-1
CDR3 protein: SAGGGTEAF

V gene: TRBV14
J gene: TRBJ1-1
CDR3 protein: ASSPRGHTEAF

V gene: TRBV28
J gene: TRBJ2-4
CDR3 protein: ASSQAGGGKNIQY

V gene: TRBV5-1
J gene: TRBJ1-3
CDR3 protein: ASSGGQGVNTIY

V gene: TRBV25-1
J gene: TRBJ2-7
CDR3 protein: ASSETPTYEQY

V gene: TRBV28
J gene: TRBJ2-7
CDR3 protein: ASSPPRTEEVRLY

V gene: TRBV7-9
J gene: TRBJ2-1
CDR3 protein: ASSRRVYNEQF

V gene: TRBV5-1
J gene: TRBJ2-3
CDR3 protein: ASSLGASGGTDTQY

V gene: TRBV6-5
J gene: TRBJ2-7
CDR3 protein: ASSNGVTYEQY

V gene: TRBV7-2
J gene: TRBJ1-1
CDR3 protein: ASSWTGKPMNTEAF

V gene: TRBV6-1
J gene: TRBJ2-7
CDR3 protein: ASSEFGYEQY